This TCR beta chain was recovered during a study of response to subunit inactivated influenza vaccine. TCRdb passed the RT-PCR reads through MiXCR, listing each CDR3 protein once. The table includes 610,000 or so distinct CDR3 sequences, 14% detected once. The CDR3 totals 17 residues. Per germline, CDR1 SGHAT and CDR2 FQNNGV. The V segment lost 2 bases and the J segment 7 bases; nucleotides outside the gene matches: 10. The sample holds a few counts of this clonotype. What it binds is not known. Study-level findings and limits: Seasonal influenza vaccination, on each occasion, was suggested by the authors to recruit few new T cells.

The chain links TRBV11-2 to TRBJ2-1; TRBD1 aligns across 11 bases. The receptor was isolated from a man aged 50 to 60 who received an inactivated influenza vaccine. Sequencing used PBMCs from blood, obtained less than 13 days after vaccination. The CDR3 DNA reads TGTGCCAGCAGCTTATGGAAGTGGACAGGGGGCCTAAATGAGCAGTTCTTC. This encodes CASSLWKWTGGLNEQFF.